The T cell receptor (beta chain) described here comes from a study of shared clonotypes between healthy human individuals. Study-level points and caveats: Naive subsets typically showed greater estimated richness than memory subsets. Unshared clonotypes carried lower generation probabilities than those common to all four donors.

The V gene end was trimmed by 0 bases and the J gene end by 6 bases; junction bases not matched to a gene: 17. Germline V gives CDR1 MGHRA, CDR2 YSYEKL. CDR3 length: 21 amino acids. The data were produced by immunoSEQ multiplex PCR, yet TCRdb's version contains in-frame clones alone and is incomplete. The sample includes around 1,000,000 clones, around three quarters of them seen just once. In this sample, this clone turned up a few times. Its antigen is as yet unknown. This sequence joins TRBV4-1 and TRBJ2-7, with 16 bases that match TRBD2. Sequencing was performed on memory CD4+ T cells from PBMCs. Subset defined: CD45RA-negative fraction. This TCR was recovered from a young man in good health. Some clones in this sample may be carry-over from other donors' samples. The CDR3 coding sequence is TGCGCCAGCAGCCAAGAGTCTGTAGGGGCCGGGACTAGCGGGAGGGCCCTCGAGCAGTACTTC. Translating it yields CASSQESVGAGTSGRALEQYF.